The next 13 T cell receptor beta chains were all read from a single sample in a study of blood T cell repertoires in COVID-19. Sequenced by immunoSEQ multiplex PCR; TCRdb stores in-frame clones only, minus some. The repertoire holds a few hundred thousand clones, with 88% as singletons. The source material was peripheral blood. These TCRs come from a man older than 75 with acute or convalescent COVID-19.

This chain links TRBV6-4 with TRBJ2-3, with 7 bases that match TRBD2. With 6 bases clipped from V and 1 base from J, the junction kept 4 bases outside the gene matches. This CDR3 comprises 14 residues. CDR1 and CDR2 (germline): MRHNA, SNTAGT. The CDR3 sequence: CASSRTSGTDTQYF. The CDR3 DNA is TGTGCCAGCAGCCGGACTAGTGGCACAGATACGCAGTATTTT.

The rearrangement uses TRBV6-6 and TRBJ2-2, with D perhaps matching TRBD1 (6 bases). The CDR3 loop spans 14 amino acids. Germline CDR1 MNHNY, CDR2 SVGAGI (reference sequence). Trimming took off 6 bases at V and 0 bases at J, with 8 bases between the two ends. The CDR3 loop reads CASRDSSNTGELFF. The DNA of the CDR3 is TGTGCCAGCAGGGACAGCTCGAACACCGGGGAGCTGTTTTTT.

The chain links TRBV28 to TRBJ2-7, with 9 nucleotides matching TRBD2. CDR1 and CDR2 from the germline V gene are MDHEN and SYDVKM. Trimming removed 1 base from V and 2 bases from J; junction bases left unmatched: 12. This CDR3 is 18 amino acids long. CDR3 nucleotides: TGTGCCAGCAGTTTATCCCCCGGGGGTAGCGGGAGCCCCTACGAGCAGTACTTC. It translates to CASSLSPGGSGSPYEQYF.

This sequence joins TRBV6-5 and TRBJ1-1; D is unresolved. The ends were cut back, 6 bases at V and 4 bases at J, with 15 bases in the middle. The CDR3 spans 14 residues. CDR1 is MNHEY, CDR2 SVGAGI, per germline. DNA of the CDR3: TGTGCCAGCAGGGTCCCTCAAGAGGGCACTGAAGCTTTCTTT. Residues: CASRVPQEGTEAFF.

The chain is built from TRBV7-3 and TRBJ2-2, with 7 bases that match TRBD1. Germline trimming cut 7 bases from V and 0 bases from J; bases unmatched to any gene: 8. The germline CDR1 and CDR2 sequences are SGHTA and FQGTGA. The CDR3 length is 16 residues. CDR3 in amino acids: CASKLRGGSNTGELFF. The CDR3, as DNA: TGTGCCAGCAAACTAAGAGGGGGCTCGAACACCGGGGAGCTGTTTTTT.

The V gene is TRBV27, the J gene TRBJ2-7; the D is unclear. Germline V gene sequence: CDR1 MNHEY, CDR2 SMNVEV (reference sequence). Trimming cost V 4 bases and J 0 bases, with 16 bases left between them. The CDR3 totals 16 residues. DNA for the CDR3: TGTGCCAGCAGTTCCTTCCACCAAACCGGCTCCTACGAGCAGTACTTC. Amino acids: CASSSFHQTGSYEQYF.

V and J are TRBV18 and TRBJ1-6; TRBD1 aligns across 7 bases. Germline CDR1 KGHSH, CDR2 LQKENI. The ends lost 3 bases at V and 5 bases at J; junction bases unmatched: 4. CDR3 length equals 15 residues. CDR3 nucleotides: TGTGCCAGCTCACCGGCAGGGGGAGATAATTCACCCCTCCACTTT. This translates into CASSPAGGDNSPLHF.

J is TRBJ1-2 and V is TRBV7-2; 8 bases agree with TRBD1. Trimming at V came to 5 bases and at J to 8 bases, leaving 10 bases not matched to a gene. There are 14 residues in the CDR3. Germline loops: CDR1 SGHTA, CDR2 FQGNSA. The chain's CDR3 is CASSATGDGGGYTF. The CDR3 DNA reads TGTGCCAGCAGCGCGACAGGGGACGGTGGGGGCTACACCTTC.

V is TRBV2 and J is TRBJ1-5, with D hard to call. V dropped 8 bases and J dropped 5 bases, with 4 bases sitting between them. CDR1 SNHLY and CDR2 FYNNEI come from the germline V gene. The CDR3 contains 10 residues. Written as DNA, the CDR3 is TGTGCCAGCGGCTATCAGCCCCAGCATTTT. Amino acid sequence: CASGYQPQHF. Combining the CDR3 with reference TRBV2 and TRBJ1-5 gives the whole variable domain EPEVTQTPSHQVTQMGQEVILRCVPISNHLYFYWYRQILGQKVEFLVSFYNNEISEKSEIFDDQFSVERPDGSNFTLKIRSTKLEDSAMYFCASGYQPQHFGDGTRLSIL.

V and J are TRBV6-1 and TRBJ1-2; perhaps TRBD1 as D (6 bases). The CDR3 totals 13 residues. CDR1 and CDR2 from the germline V gene are MNHNS and SASEGT. V lost 3 bases and J lost 4, with 9 bases in between. The CDR3 sequence is CASSDRGGYGYTF. The CDR3 DNA follows: TGTGCCAGCAGTGACAGGGGTGGCTATGGCTACACCTTC.

The chain uses TRBV28 and TRBJ2-7; TRBD1 is a possible D gene (6 bases). There are 15 residues in the CDR3. Between the trimmed V and J ends, which lost 7 bases and 2 bases, there was a span of 18 bases. Germline CDR1 and CDR2: MDHEN and SYDVKM. This chain's CDR3 is CASMNQGIGAYEQYF. CDR3 in DNA: TGTGCCAGCATGAACCAGGGGATCGGGGCCTACGAGCAGTACTTC.

In regard to this clone: The sample holds other DNA sequences that translate to the same CDR3. This chain links TRBV7-9 with TRBJ1-1; D unresolved. The CDR3 is 13 amino acids. CDR1 SEHNR and CDR2 FQNEAQ come from the germline V gene (reference sequence). V was pared by 3 bases and J by 1 base, with 6 bases between. The CDR3 protein is CASSLQENTEAFF. CDR3 DNA: TGTGCCAGCAGCTTGCAGGAGAACACTGAAGCTTTCTTT.

The gene calls are TRBV2 and TRBJ1-2, with D tentatively TRBD1 (5 bases). V shed 5 bases and J shed 4 bases, with 14 bases lying between them. The CDR3 contains 14 residues. The germline CDR1 and CDR2 sequences are SNHLY and FYNNEI. Written as DNA, the CDR3 is TGTGCCAGCAGTCCTTTTGGGGGGACCTATGGCTACACCTTC. The encoded protein is CASSPFGGTYGYTF.